Each of the 13 T cell receptor beta chains below was sequenced from the same sample in a study of T cell responses to AZD1222 COVID-19 vaccine. Measured with immunoSEQ multiplex PCR; TCRdb has only the in-frame clones, and not every one. The table has 120,000 to 150,000 clones, 88% seen once; the top ten hold approximately 3.7%. The source material was peripheral blood, sampled on day 0 of AZD1222 vaccination. These receptors were taken from an adult in good health.

The chain uses TRBV7-2 and TRBJ1-1; D unclear. This CDR3 has 13 amino acids. Germline loops: CDR1 SGHTA, CDR2 FQGNSA. Trimming shortened V by 1 base and J by 1 base, and 4 bases separated the two germline ends. CDR3 nucleotide sequence: TGTGCCAGCAGCTTAGGTACGAACACTGAAGCTTTCTTT. Amino acids: CASSLGTNTEAFF.

The chain is built from TRBV4-2 and TRBJ1-3, with a weak D call TRBD1 (6 bases). Trimming took 5 bases from V and 5 from J, leaving 19 bases between them. The germline V gene encodes CDR1 LGHNA and CDR2 YNFKEQ. This CDR3 is 16 amino acids long. CDR3 region: CASSSGDQGRRNTIYF. The DNA for the CDR3 is TGTGCCAGCAGCTCGGGTGATCAGGGGAGGAGAAACACCATATATTTT.

The V and J genes are TRBV19 and TRBJ1-4; D call uncertain. The CDR3 spans 15 residues. Germline CDR1 is LNHDA and CDR2 is SQIVND (reference sequence). Trimming removed 4 bases at V and 8 bases at J, with 17 bases between. The CDR3 region is CASSTRTRVEEKLFF. CDR3 DNA: TGTGCCAGTAGTACCCGGACCCGGGTCGAGGAAAAACTGTTTTTT.

In this sample, this clone turned up once. The chain combines TRBV4-1 with TRBJ1-3; D remains unclear. The V end was cut by 3 bases, the J end by 1 base, with 4 bases between. This CDR3 is built from 13 residues. Germline lookup yields CDR1 MGHRA and CDR2 YSYEKL. In nucleotides, the CDR3 is TGCGCCAGCAGCCAGATTTCTGGAAACACCATATATTTT. Its translation is CASSQISGNTIYF.

The CDR3 nucleotides are TGTGCCAGCAGTGAAAGCAGAACCCAAGAGACCCAGTACTTC. Its translation is CASSESRTQETQYF. This chain uses TRBV2 with TRBJ2-5; D gene unclear. Trimming left V 2 bases short and J 1 base short, with 8 bases between. There are 14 residues in the CDR3. Per the germline V gene, CDR1 is SNHLY and CDR2 is FYNNEI.

The CDR3 nucleotides read TGTGCCAGCAAGAAGGACTATGGCTACACCTTC. Amino acids: CASKKDYGYTF. The chain recombines TRBV6-5 with TRBJ1-2; D uncertain. Trimming took off 7 bases at V and 3 bases at J, with 6 bases between the two ends. This CDR3 comprises 11 residues. Germline CDR1 is MNHEY and CDR2 is SVGAGI.

In its sample, this clone was seen once. V gene TRBV7-8 combines with J gene TRBJ2-3; 12 bases fit TRBD2. Trimming removed 5 bases from V and 4 bases from J; junction bases left unmatched: 10. CDR1 and CDR2 from the germline V gene are SGHVS and FQNEAQ. This CDR3 spans 17 amino acids. Here the CDR3 reads CASSARLAGEVADTQYF. The DNA for the CDR3 is TGTGCCAGCAGCGCCCGACTAGCGGGAGAGGTGGCAGATACGCAGTATTTT.

This clone came up once. The chain joins TRBV19 to TRBJ1-3; no firm D call. Per the germline V gene, CDR1 is LNHDA and CDR2 is SQIVND (reference sequence). This CDR3 region has 14 residues. Deletions cut 1 base from V and 0 bases from J, with 4 bases between. The CDR3 nucleotides are TGTGCCAGTAGTATAGTAGACTCTGGAAACACCATATATTTT. Translated, it gives CASSIVDSGNTIYF.

The J gene is TRBJ1-1, the V gene TRBV6-5; D is perhaps TRBD1 (5 bases). The germline CDR1 and CDR2 sequences are MNHEY and SVGAGI. V lost 4 bases to trimming and J lost 4 bases, with 19 bases between them. The CDR3 extends over 16 amino acids. The CDR3 coding sequence is TGTGCCAGCAGTTCTCAAGGTTGGGGGGTAAGCACTGAAGCTTTCTTT. It is translated as CASSSQGWGVSTEAFF.

A single count supports this clone. Here the CDR3 reads CASSYSDSYEQYF. The CDR3 nucleotides read TGTGCCAGCAGCTACTCGGACAGCTACGAGCAGTACTTC. The chain joins TRBV7-2 to TRBJ2-7, with D possibly matching TRBD1 (6 bases). The CDR3 runs 13 residues. The V end lost 4 bases, the J end lost 3 bases, and 10 bases lay between the germline ends. Germline V lookup: CDR1 SGHTA, CDR2 FQGNSA.

The V call is TRBV13, the J call TRBJ2-3; the match to TRBD2 covers 7 bases. The length of the CDR3 is 15 residues. The germline CDR1 and CDR2 sequences are PRHDT and FYEKMQ (reference sequence). After removal of 4 bases from V and 1 base from J, the junction contained 5 bases not matched to a gene. As DNA, the CDR3 is TGTGCCAGCAGCTGGGGCACTAGCGGCACAGATACGCAGTATTTT. Translated, it gives CASSWGTSGTDTQYF.

The gene calls are TRBV5-1 and TRBJ1-4; D is uncertain. The CDR3 is 14 amino acids. V lost 1 base to trimming and J lost 8 bases, with 12 bases between them. The V gene's germline CDR1 is SGHRS and CDR2 YFSETQ. In DNA form, the CDR3 reads TGCGCCAGCAGCTTGTGGGTGAAGGACGAAAAACTGTTTTTT. Translating it yields CASSLWVKDEKLFF.

Details on this clone: Its ends do not fully match the called genes, so a read error is possible. The chain uses TRBV30 and TRBJ1-2; 8 nucleotides match TRBD1. There are 13 residues in the CDR3. In germline, CDR1 is GTSNPN, CDR2 SVGIG (reference sequence). The CDR3 loop is CAWSGARDRYLAF. CDR3 nucleotides: TGTGCCTGGAGTGGAGCAAGGGACAGGTACTTGGCCTTC.